The 2 T cell receptor beta chains in this list originate from one sample, sequenced in a study of CD8+CD57+ T cells in acquired aplastic anemia. Flow cytometry had shown expanded CD8+CD57+ cells in the patients chosen for sequencing. TCR beta VDJ and CDR3 profiling used genomic DNA as template. TCRdb ran MiXCR on the reads and lists one entry per CDR3 protein. The data contain hundreds of thousands of distinct CDR3 sequences, roughly 53% of them singletons. Sequenced input: sorted CD4+, CD8+, or CD8+CD57+ T cells (not recorded which) from PBMCs. These receptors originate from a human donor with aplastic anemia.

In nucleotides, the CDR3 is TGTGCCAGCAGCCCTAGCGGGAGCCCAGATACGCAGTATTTT. Amino acids: CASSPSGSPDTQYF. The chain is built from TRBV5-5 and TRBJ2-3; 10 bases are a match to TRBD2. The CDR3 loop spans 14 amino acids. Germline lookup yields CDR1 SGHKS and CDR2 YYEKEE (reference sequence). J lost 4 bases, V lost 4 bases, and 3 bases had no gene match.

Judged by abundance, this clonotype is medium-sized (0.01 to 0.1%). V is TRBV2 and J is TRBJ1-1; 8 nucleotides match TRBD1. Per the germline V gene, CDR1 is SNHLY and CDR2 is FYNNEI. This CDR3 comprises 14 residues. The trim removed 6 bases at V and 5 bases at J, leaving 8 bases unmatched. As DNA, the CDR3 is TGTGCCAGCAGGACAGGGGTAGGATGGACTGAAGCTTTCTTT. Protein sequence: CASRTGVGWTEAFF.